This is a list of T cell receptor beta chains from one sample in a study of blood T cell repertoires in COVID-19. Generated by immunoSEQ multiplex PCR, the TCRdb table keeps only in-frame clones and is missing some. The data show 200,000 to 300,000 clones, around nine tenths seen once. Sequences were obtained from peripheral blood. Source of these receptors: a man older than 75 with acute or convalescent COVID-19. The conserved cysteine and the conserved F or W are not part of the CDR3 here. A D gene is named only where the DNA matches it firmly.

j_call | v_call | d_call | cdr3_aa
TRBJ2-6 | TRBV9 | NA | ASSVLSGANVLT
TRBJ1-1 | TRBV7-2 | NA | ASSLVATSMNTEAF
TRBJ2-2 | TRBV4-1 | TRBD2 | ASARGTSGTGELF
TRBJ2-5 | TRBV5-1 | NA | ASSFQAEETQY
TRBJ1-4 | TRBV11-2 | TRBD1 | ASSLGGTGHEKLF
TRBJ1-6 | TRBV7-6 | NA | ASSLVRGDNSPLH
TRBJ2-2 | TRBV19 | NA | ASRNTQPRTGELF
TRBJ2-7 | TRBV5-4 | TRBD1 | ASSARDRGVYEQY
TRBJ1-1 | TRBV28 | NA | ASSLRGNIHTEAF
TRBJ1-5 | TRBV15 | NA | ATSRDREAQH
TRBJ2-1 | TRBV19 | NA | ASKPTDPYNEQF
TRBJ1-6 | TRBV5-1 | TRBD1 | ASSLQGDNSPLH
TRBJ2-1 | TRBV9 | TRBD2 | ASSEGLAEYNEQF
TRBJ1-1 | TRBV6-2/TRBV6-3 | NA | ASSYSGQGKTEAF
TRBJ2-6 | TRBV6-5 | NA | ASKQQAPGANVLT
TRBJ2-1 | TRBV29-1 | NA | SVERGNEQF
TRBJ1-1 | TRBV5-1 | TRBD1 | ASSPTGDTEAF
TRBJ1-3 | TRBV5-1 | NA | ASSLAGGASSGNTIY
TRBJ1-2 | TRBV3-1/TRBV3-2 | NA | ASSQLHHTTNYGYT
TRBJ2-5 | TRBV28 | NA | ASRSLKTQY
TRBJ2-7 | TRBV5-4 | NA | ASSHPDSYEQY
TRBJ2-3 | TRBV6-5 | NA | ASSLAESTDTQY
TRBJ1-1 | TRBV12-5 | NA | ASGFEGGATEAF
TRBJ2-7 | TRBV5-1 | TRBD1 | ASSLEGQENYEQY
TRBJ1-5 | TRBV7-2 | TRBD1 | ASSPGQVSNQPQH
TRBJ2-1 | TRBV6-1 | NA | ASSDSLTGSSYNEQF
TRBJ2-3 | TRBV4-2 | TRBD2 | ASSHSISGGATDTQY